The T cell receptor beta chain described here comes from a study of shared clonotypes between healthy human individuals. Study outcomes and limitations: Clonotype sharing among donors, it was expected, would be affected by sequencing depth.

The protocol was immunoSEQ multiplex PCR, while the TCRdb copy is restricted to in-frame clones and leaves out a portion. The sample has 1.5 million to 2.5 million clones; roughly 94% are singletons. Trimming cost V 6 bases and J 0 bases, with 15 bases left between them. The CDR3 is made up of 16 amino acids. The germline V gene has CDR1 MNHEY and CDR2 SMNVEV (reference sequence). Terminally differentiated effector memory CD45RA+ cells were excluded by CCR7 positive selection of CD45RO-negative cells. A note on this clone: The antigen is unknown.

The chain links TRBV27 to TRBJ2-1; either TRBD1 or TRBD2 may fit D (5 bases each). This receptor was identified in a man younger than 30 in good health. Sequencing was carried out using naive CD8+ T cells sorted from blood. The chain's CDR3 is CASSFLPGSSYNEQFF. Written as DNA, the CDR3 is TGTGCCAGCAGCTTTCTCCCAGGGAGCTCCTACAATGAGCAGTTCTTC.